These T cell receptor beta chains were read from a single sample in a study of post-analysis software for immune sequencing data. TCRdb recomputed calls from the PCR reads with MiXCR, one row per CDR3 protein. The top ten hold over 4.5% of the sample, which has about 770,000 distinct CDR3 sequences, roughly 50% seen once. The specimen sequenced was blood. These receptors were obtained from a girl aged 10-17 years with multiple sclerosis. CDR3s include the opening cysteine and the closing phenylalanine or tryptophan. The D gene is left open where the match is weak. Not every row has a clone size; where given, it reads once, few, many or a size class.

v_gene,abundance,j_gene,d_gene,CDR3nt,CDR3aa
TRBV29-1,.,TRBJ2-5,.,TGCAGCGTTGAATGGGGAGTTGGTGAGACCCAGTACTTC,CSVEWGVGETQYF
TRBV28,.,TRBJ2-7,.,TGTGCCAGCAGTTCGAGACAGAGCTCCTACGAGCAGTACTTC,CASSSRQSSYEQYF
TRBV9,.,TRBJ1-5,.,TGTGCCAGCAACCCGGACGGGAGCAATCAGCCCCAGCATTTT,CASNPDGSNQPQHF
TRBV29-1,.,TRBJ2-4,TRBD1,TGCAGCGCACTGGGACAGGGGGCAGGTATGCAGGAGCAGTACTTC,CSALGQGAGMQEQYF
TRBV20-1,.,TRBJ2-7,TRBD1,TGCAGTGCTAAGAGACAGGGTTACGAGCAGTACTTC,CSAKRQGYEQYF
TRBV7-2,.,TRBJ2-3,TRBD2,TGTGCCAGCAGCTTAGAACCTAGCGGGAGTGTTGGCACAGATACGCAGTATTTT,CASSLEPSGSVGTDTQYF
TRBV29-1,many,TRBJ2-1,TRBD1,TGCAGCGCAGAACACAGGGGAATCTACAATGAGCAGTTCTTC,CSAEHRGIYNEQFF
TRBV5-1,.,TRBJ2-7,TRBD1,TGCGCCAGCAGCCCAGGACAGGGAACCCCCTACGAGCAGTACTTC,CASSPGQGTPYEQYF
TRBV5-5,.,TRBJ1-5,.,TGTGCCAACAGCTCCGAAGGAAGCAATCAGCCCCAGCATTTT,CANSSEGSNQPQHF
TRBV9,few,TRBJ2-7,TRBD2,TGTGCCAGCAGCACCCGGACTAGCGCTCCTTTCTACGAGCAGTACTTC,CASSTRTSAPFYEQYF
TRBV12-3/TRBV12-4,.,TRBJ2-7,.,TGTGCCAGCATCTCTGGGCGCCCGCCTTACGAGCAGTACTTC,CASISGRPPYEQYF
TRBV27,.,TRBJ1-2,TRBD1,TGTGCCAGCAGTCCACAGGGGGCCGCTGGCTACACCTTC,CASSPQGAAGYTF
TRBV30,.,TRBJ2-1,TRBD1,TGTGCCTGGAACCCCGGGACAGGGGGCGGTGAGCAGTTCTTC,CAWNPGTGGGEQFF
TRBV7-9,few,TRBJ2-1,.,TGTGCCAGCAGCTTCGGGGGCAGGGAGCAGTTCTTC,CASSFGGREQFF
TRBV19,.,TRBJ2-5,TRBD2,TGTGCCAGTAGCCGAAGGCCTGGACTAGACGGAGAGACCCAGTACTTC,CASSRRPGLDGETQYF
TRBV9,.,TRBJ2-7,.,TGTGCCAGCAGCGCCGACTGGGGGAACGAGCAGTACTTC,CASSADWGNEQYF
TRBV20-1,few,TRBJ1-1,.,TGCAGTGCTAGAGAGGCACGTAACACTGAAGCTTTCTTT,CSAREARNTEAFF
TRBV4-1,.,TRBJ1-2,TRBD1,TGCGCCAGCAGCGGGGGGGTGGCAGGGGGCGCTTCCTATGGCTACACCTTC,CASSGGVAGGASYGYTF
TRBV3-1,.,TRBJ2-1,.,TGTGCCAGCAGCCCCACGGGGTTGAATGAGCAGTTCTTC,CASSPTGLNEQFF
TRBV6-2/TRBV6-3,.,TRBJ2-7,.,TGTGCCAGCAGTTGGGGAAATGCCTACGAGCAGTACTTC,CASSWGNAYEQYF
TRBV7-9,few,TRBJ2-5,.,TGTGCCAGCAGCTCGGGACTCCCCTTGACCCAGTACTTC,CASSSGLPLTQYF
TRBV20-1,once,TRBJ1-6,.,TGCAGTGCCCGTCCCGGCTCCGGCAATTCACCCCTCCACTTT,CSARPGSGNSPLHF
TRBV6-1,few,TRBJ2-5,TRBD1,TGTGCCAGCAGTGGGAACAGGGGGCTCCCCCAAGAGACCCAGTACTTC,CASSGNRGLPQETQYF
TRBV6-5,.,TRBJ1-3,.,TGTGCCAGCAGTTACTCGGGCCCTGGAAACACCATATATTTT,CASSYSGPGNTIYF
TRBV10-3,.,TRBJ1-2,.,TGTGCCGCCATGACAGATCTCTATGGCTACACCTTC,CAAMTDLYGYTF
TRBV11-3,once,TRBJ2-1,.,TGTGCCAGCAGCTGGGGACCTGAGATCGTTAGGCAGTTCTTC,CASSWGPEIVRQFF
TRBV20-1,.,TRBJ1-2,.,TGCAGTGCTAGTCTGGGTAATGGCTACACCTTC,CSASLGNGYTF
TRBV7-9,.,TRBJ1-2,.,TGTGCCAGCAGACCAGGACAGTATAAGGGCTACACCTTC,CASRPGQYKGYTF
TRBV7-2,.,TRBJ2-5,.,TGTGCCAGCAGCTCATCCGTCGGACGGGGGTACTTC,CASSSSVGRGYF
TRBV20-1,.,TRBJ2-5,.,TGCAGTGCTAGAGGGTATGGGAGCGAAGAGACCCAGTACTTC,CSARGYGSEETQYF
TRBV27,.,TRBJ2-7,TRBD2,TGTGCCAGCAGTCCCGGGACTATAAAAGTCCACGAGCAGTACTTC,CASSPGTIKVHEQYF
TRBV25-1,few,TRBJ1-1,.,TGTGCCAGCAGTGGGCGCGGACAGCTGAACACTGAAGCTTTCTTT,CASSGRGQLNTEAFF
TRBV10-3,.,TRBJ2-5,TRBD1,TGTGCCATCAGTGAGGACAGGGAAAGAGGGGAGACCCAGTACTTC,CAISEDRERGETQYF